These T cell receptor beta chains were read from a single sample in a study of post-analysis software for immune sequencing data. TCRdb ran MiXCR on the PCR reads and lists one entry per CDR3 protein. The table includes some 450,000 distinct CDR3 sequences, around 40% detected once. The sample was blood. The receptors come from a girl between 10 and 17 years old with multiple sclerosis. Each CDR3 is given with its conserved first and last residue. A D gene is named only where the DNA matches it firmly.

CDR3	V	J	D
CASSLATSGRFYEQFF	TRBV7-2	TRBJ2-1	TRBD2
CSVSRGRDYGYTF	TRBV20-1	TRBJ1-2	TRBD1
CSARPGQSNSPLHF	TRBV20-1	TRBJ1-6	.
CASSLVGEADYGYTF	TRBV27	TRBJ1-2	.
CASSQTRSETQYF	TRBV4-1	TRBJ2-5	.
CASSIDIAKNIQYF	TRBV5-1	TRBJ2-4	.
CASSLAGTGGVYEQYF	TRBV28	TRBJ2-7	TRBD1
CASSIPGQGPYEQYF	TRBV6-5	TRBJ2-7	TRBD1
CSVEDPGTPYEQYF	TRBV29-1	TRBJ2-7	.
CASSLTWTNEKLFF	TRBV7-2	TRBJ1-4	.
CASSLGSVSATQYF	TRBV7-2	TRBJ2-5	.
CASSERLAGAFYNEQFF	TRBV25-1	TRBJ2-1	TRBD2
CASTRGGPAYNEQFF	TRBV12-3/TRBV12-4	TRBJ2-1	.
CASSATPGTDYGYTF	TRBV5-1	TRBJ1-2	.
CASSDPGQGHNNEQFF	TRBV5-1	TRBJ2-1	TRBD1
CASSPWTSGRASRTDTQYF	TRBV28	TRBJ2-3	TRBD2
CASSQPTRGSNQPQHF	TRBV4-1	TRBJ1-5	.
CAISVGTGRSETQYF	TRBV10-3	TRBJ2-5	TRBD1
CASSLSSSGMGEQYF	TRBV28	TRBJ2-7	TRBD2
CSVEDLSGSSYNEQFF	TRBV29-1	TRBJ2-1	.
CSGFVGSGANVLTF	TRBV29-1	TRBJ2-6	.
CASNPAAAGSYEQYF	TRBV5-6	TRBJ2-7	.
CASSYSLAGAFLFF	TRBV6-2/TRBV6-3	TRBJ2-1	TRBD2
CASSLGPLSYEQYF	TRBV7-2	TRBJ2-7	.
CAIGDGLNTEAFF	TRBV10-3	TRBJ1-1	.
CASSVEQGHEQYF	TRBV9	TRBJ2-7	TRBD1
CASSYDREGVDTQYF	TRBV6-5	TRBJ2-3	.
CASSAGTPLWGYTF	TRBV9	TRBJ1-2	.
CASSLEISRHNEQFF	TRBV7-2	TRBJ2-1	.
CAVQGGNPTEAFF	TRBV28	TRBJ1-1	TRBD1